One T cell receptor beta chain is described in this entry. Its target antigen remains unknown. No much larger clone is present one base from it, and per-base qualities are unavailable. Enrolling through a virtual design, the prospective study's participants ranged in age from roughly 18 to 95 years and lived across about two dozen United States geographic areas. To assign participants to cohorts, the prospective study relied on clinical history that participants themselves reported in a screening survey and a study questionnaire. Recovered participants in ImmuneRACE Cohort 3 were defined as having two consecutive negative NP/OP PCR tests, clearance from a healthcare professional, or resolution of symptoms. Each participant in the prospective study had whole blood, serum and a nasopharyngeal or oropharyngeal swab collected by mobile phlebotomists. Over a roughly 2-month period, participants in the prospective study had the option of providing additional blood draws and questionnaires. Before DNA extraction, prospective study blood samples were shipped either frozen or at room temperature.

TCRbeta CDR3 regions were amplified from genomic DNA by means of the immunoSEQ Assay, a bias-controlled multiplex PCR. The authors' pipeline ran thus. Nucleated cell counts per sample were estimated from amplification of reference gene primers within the assay. To quantify the absolute abundance of each unique TCRbeta CDR3 rearrangement, sequence reads were collapsed and filtered. For each sample, productive Simpson clonality was calculated as the square root of Simpson's diversity index across productive rearrangements. The clones in this table, taken by TCRdb from immuneACCESS, are in-frame only. Not every clone is retained; where verified, under half of the shortfall comes from an unresolved V gene, and the cause of the rest is unknown. V and J calls and clone size follow that table, whereas D and trimming were derived from the DNA. This sample is represented by 300,000 to 350,000 clones; about 87% of them were singletons. Of the sample, about 4.7% is held by the ten largest clones.

This specimen comes from a study of blood T cell repertoires in COVID-19 (dated by TCRdb to the early 2020s). For the study in its entirety: Samples from collaborators originated in the United States, Italy and Spain and spanned both the acute and convalescent phases of COVID-19. The material from the prospective study consisted of cDNA or gDNA derived from T cells, B-cell-depleted T cells, or PBMCs. Subjects who had been exposed to COVID-19, were actively infected with it, or had recovered from it provided the deeply sampled blood TCRbeta repertoires that made up the dataset. A freely available public database, intended as a resource for researchers studying the immune response to SARS-CoV-2, is where the repertoires were released. Samples came from the ongoing ImmuneRACE study (first 160 participants) plus 1,254 subjects from 6 global collaborators. The sample metadata nearly always contained a de-identified subject ID, COVID-19 status, age in years and sex. Where HLA class I and class II types were available, the types were taken from metadata supplied by the sample provider, not from assay-based typing.

Study-level results and caveats: How much clinical and demographic metadata was included differed by source and by participant, and the metadata was provided uncurated.

Per the germline V gene, SNHLY is the CDR1 and FYNNEI is the CDR2. The CDR3 measures 14 amino acids from cysteine to phenylalanine. Kept here is only the CDR3 DNA, which spans 42 bases and is read in frame from base 1. Relative to germline, V is 4 bases shorter and J is 3 bases shorter, with 12 bases between their ends. The chain is encoded by TRBV2 joined to TRBJ1-1, with no confident D gene call. Input material: PBMCs or T cells enriched from blood (not recorded which). This clonotype was sampled from a man aged 25-45 years who had recovered from COVID-19. The DNA reads TGTGCCAGCAGTGCAGGAGGAGGGTACACTGAAGCTTTCTTT. It specifies CASSAGGGYTEAFF.